This record covers a single TCR beta chain. The antigen is unknown. Germline lookup yields CDR1 SGHAT and CDR2 FQNNGV. The germline V and J ends were trimmed by 3 bases and 7 bases, with 15 bases remaining between them. CDR3 size: 14 residues. This sample is part of a study of T cells in Graves' hyperthyroidism and ophthalmopathy. Study-level findings and limits: Ophthalmopathy was identified by the model a median approximately 6.4 months ahead of onset. A model of 13 V-J pairs discriminated ophthalmopathy from stable hyperthyroidism. Most thyroid clonotypes that were expanded above 0.001 also turned up in blood.

From RNA transcripts, TCR beta CDR3 regions were amplified. In the first-round RT-PCR of the TCR CDR3, the HTBI primer set was used. TCRdb processed the multiplex PCR reads anew with MiXCR; each CDR3 protein has one entry. The table includes around 540,000 distinct CDR3 sequences, 35% to 55% detected once. This chain uses TRBV11-2 with TRBJ1-1; D unresolved. Sequencing was performed on peripheral blood or thyroid tissue (not recorded which). This receptor was obtained from a woman aged 18 to 35 with Graves' hyperthyroidism. This CDR3 reads CASSLDVGGGEAFF. CDR3 coding DNA: TGTGCCAGCAGCTTGGATGTGGGCGGCGGTGAAGCTTTCTTT.